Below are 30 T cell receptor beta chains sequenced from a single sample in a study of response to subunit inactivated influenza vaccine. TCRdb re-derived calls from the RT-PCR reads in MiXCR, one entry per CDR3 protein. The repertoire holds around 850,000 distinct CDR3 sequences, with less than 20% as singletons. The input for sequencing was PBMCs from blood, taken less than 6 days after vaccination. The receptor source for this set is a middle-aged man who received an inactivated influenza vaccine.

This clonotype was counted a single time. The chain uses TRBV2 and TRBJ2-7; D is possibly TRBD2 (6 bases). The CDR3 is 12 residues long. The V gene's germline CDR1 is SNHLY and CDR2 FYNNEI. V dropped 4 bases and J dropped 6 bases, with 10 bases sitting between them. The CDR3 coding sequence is TGTGCCAGCAGTGCGGGAGCTGGCGAGCAGTACTTC. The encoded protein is CASSAGAGEQYF.

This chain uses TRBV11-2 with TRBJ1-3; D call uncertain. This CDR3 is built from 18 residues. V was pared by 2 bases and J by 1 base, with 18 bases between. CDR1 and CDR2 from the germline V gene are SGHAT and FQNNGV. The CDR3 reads CASSLYGQVVRSGNTIYF. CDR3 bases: TGTGCCAGCAGCTTATACGGGCAGGTGGTTCGTTCTGGAAACACCATATATTTT.

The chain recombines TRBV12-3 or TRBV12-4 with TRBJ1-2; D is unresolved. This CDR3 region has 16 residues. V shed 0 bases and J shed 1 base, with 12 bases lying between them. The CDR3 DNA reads TGTGCCAGCAGTTTAGCGTCGGTAGGCCTTAACTATGGCTACACCTTC. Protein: CASSLASVGLNYGYTF.

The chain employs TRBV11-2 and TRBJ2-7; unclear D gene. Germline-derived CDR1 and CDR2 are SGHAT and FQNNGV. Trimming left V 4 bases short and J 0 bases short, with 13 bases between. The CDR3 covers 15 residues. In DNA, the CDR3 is TGTGCCAGCAGCTGGACCGGAACACGCTCCTACGAGCAGTACTTC. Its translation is CASSWTGTRSYEQYF.

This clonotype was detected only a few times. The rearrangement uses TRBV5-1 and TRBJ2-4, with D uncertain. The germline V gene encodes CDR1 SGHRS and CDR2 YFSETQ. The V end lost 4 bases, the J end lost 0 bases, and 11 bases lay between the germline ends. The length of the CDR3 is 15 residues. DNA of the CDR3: TGCGCCAGCAGCCAGACGTTACTAGCCAAAAACATTCAGTACTTC. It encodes CASSQTLLAKNIQYF.

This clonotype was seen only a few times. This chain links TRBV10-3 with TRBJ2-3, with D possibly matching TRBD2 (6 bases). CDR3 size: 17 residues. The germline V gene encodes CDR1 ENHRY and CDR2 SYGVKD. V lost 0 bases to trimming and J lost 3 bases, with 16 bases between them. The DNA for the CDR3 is TGTGCCATCAGTGAGTCGAGTGGCGGGACGCGGACAGATACGCAGTATTTT. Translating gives CAISESSGGTRTDTQYF.

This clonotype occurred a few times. This CDR3 is CASSTGTGVNQPQHF. The CDR3 DNA is TGCGCCAGCAGCACGGGGACAGGGGTAAATCAGCCCCAGCATTTT. This chain joins TRBV5-1 and TRBJ1-5; 10 nucleotides align to TRBD1. The J segment lost 4 bases and the V segment lost 4 bases, leaving 5 bases of the junction unmatched. The CDR3 length is 15 residues. Germline V gene lookup returns CDR1 SGHRS and CDR2 YFSETQ.

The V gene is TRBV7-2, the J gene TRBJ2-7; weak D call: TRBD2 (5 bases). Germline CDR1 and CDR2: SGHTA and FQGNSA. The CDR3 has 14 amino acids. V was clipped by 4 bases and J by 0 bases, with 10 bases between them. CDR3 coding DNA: TGTGCCAGCAGCTACTACGGGAACTCCTACGAGCAGTACTTC. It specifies CASSYYGNSYEQYF.

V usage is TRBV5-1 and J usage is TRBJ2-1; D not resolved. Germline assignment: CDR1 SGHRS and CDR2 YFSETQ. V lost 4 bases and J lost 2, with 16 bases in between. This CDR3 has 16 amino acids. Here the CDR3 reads CASSLRRSLAYNEQFF. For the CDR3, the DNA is TGCGCCAGCAGCCTACGTCGGAGCTTAGCCTACAATGAGCAGTTCTTC.

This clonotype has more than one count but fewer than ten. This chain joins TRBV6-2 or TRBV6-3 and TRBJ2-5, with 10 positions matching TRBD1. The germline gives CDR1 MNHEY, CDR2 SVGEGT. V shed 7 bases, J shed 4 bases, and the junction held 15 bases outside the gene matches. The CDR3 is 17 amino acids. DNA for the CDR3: TGTGCCAGCACCGACGGATGGGACAGGGGTTTTGGAGAGACCCAGTACTTC. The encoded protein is CASTDGWDRGFGETQYF.

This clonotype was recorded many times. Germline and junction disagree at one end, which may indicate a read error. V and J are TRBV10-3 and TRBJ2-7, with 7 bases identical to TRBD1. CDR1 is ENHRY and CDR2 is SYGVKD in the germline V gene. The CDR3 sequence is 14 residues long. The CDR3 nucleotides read TGTGCCATCAGGAGACAGGGTGTCTCCTATGAGCAGTACTTC. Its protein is CAIRRQGVSYEQYF.

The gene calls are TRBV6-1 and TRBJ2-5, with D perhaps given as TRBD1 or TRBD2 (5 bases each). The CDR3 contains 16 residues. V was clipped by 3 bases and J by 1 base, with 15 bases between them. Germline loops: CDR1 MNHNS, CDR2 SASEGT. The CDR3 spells CASSESRGLGQETQYF. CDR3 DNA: TGTGCCAGCAGTGAGTCTCGGGGCTTGGGCCAAGAGACCCAGTACTTC.

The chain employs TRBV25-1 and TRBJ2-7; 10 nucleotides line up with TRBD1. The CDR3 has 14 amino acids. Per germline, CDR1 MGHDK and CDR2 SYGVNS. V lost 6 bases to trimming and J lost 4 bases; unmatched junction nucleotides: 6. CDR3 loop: CASSRGTGEYEQYF. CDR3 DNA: TGTGCCAGCAGCCGGGGGACAGGGGAGTACGAGCAGTACTTC.

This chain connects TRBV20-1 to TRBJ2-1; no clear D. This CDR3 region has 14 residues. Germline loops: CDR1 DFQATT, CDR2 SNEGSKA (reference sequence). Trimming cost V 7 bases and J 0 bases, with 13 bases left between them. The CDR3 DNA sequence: TGCAGTGTTCAAACTTGGACCTCCTACAATGAGCAGTTCTTC. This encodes CSVQTWTSYNEQFF.

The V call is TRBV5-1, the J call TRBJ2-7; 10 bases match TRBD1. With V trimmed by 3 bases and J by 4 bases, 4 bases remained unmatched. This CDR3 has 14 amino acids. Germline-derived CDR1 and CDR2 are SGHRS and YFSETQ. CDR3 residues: CASSSGTGEYEQYF. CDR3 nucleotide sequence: TGCGCCAGCAGCTCCGGGACAGGGGAGTACGAGCAGTACTTC.

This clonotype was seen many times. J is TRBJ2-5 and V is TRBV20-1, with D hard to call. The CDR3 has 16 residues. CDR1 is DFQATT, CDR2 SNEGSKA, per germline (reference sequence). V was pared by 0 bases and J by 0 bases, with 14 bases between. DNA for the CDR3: TGCAGTGCTAGAGATCTGCTAGGAACAAACCAAGAGACCCAGTACTTC. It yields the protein CSARDLLGTNQETQYF.

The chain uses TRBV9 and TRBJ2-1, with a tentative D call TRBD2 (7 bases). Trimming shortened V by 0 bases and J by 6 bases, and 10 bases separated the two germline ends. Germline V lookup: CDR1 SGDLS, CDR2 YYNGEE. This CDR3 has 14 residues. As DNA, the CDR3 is TGTGCCAGCAGCGTAGTTGGGGGGGCCAATGAGCAGTTCTTC. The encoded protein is CASSVVGGANEQFF.

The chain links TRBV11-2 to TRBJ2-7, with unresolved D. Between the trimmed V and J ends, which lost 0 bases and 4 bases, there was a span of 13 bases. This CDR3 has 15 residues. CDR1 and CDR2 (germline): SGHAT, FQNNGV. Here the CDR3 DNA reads TGTGCCAGCAGCTTAGACGTAGGGCAGTCGTACGAGCAGTACTTC. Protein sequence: CASSLDVGQSYEQYF.

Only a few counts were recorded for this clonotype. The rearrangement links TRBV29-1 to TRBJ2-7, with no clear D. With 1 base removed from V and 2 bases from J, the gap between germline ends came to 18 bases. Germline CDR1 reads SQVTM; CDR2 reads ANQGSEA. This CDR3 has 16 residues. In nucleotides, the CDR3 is TGCAGCGTTGAAGGGTCTCACCGAGACGCACCCTACGAGCAGTACTTC. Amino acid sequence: CSVEGSHRDAPYEQYF.

The CDR3 bases are TGTGCCAGCAGCAAGAACAGGGGGGGATCACCCCTCCACTTT. Translation: CASSKNRGGSPLHF. V gene TRBV7-9 combines with J gene TRBJ1-6; 8 nucleotides match TRBD1. V trimming: 5 bases; J trimming: 10 bases; junction bases outside the gene matches: 7. The CDR3 has 14 residues. CDR1 is SEHNR and CDR2 is FQNEAQ in the germline V gene (reference sequence). The entire variable domain, with the rest obtained from reference TRBV7-9 and TRBJ1-6, is as follows: DTGVSQNPRHKITKRGQNVTFRCDPISEHNRLYWYRQTLGQGPEFLTYFQNEAQLEKSRLLSDRFSAERPKGSFSTLEIQRTEQGDSAMYLCASSKNRGGSPLHFGNGTRLTVT.

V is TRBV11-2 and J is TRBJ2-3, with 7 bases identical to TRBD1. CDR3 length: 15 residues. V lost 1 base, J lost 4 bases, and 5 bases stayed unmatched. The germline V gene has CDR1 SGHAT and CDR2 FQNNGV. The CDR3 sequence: CASSLATGYADTQYF. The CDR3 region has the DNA TGTGCCAGCAGCTTAGCGACAGGGTATGCAGATACGCAGTATTTT.

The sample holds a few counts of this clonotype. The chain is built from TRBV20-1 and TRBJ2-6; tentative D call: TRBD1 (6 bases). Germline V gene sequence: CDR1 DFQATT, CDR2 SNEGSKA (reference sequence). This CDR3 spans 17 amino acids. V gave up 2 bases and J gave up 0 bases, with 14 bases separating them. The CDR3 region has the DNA TGCAGTGCTAGATCCGGGACACCTTTCTCTGGGGCCAACGTCCTGACTTTC. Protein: CSARSGTPFSGANVLTF.

For the CDR3, the DNA is TGCAGTGCTAGAGGGGACCCCGGAACTAGCATGTTCAATGAGCAGTTCTTC. This encodes CSARGDPGTSMFNEQFF. The gene calls are TRBV20-1 and TRBJ2-1, with TRBD2 as a possible D gene (6 bases). Trimming left V 1 base short and J 6 bases short, with 22 bases between. CDR1 and CDR2 from the germline V gene are DFQATT and SNEGSKA (reference sequence). CDR3 length equals 17 residues.

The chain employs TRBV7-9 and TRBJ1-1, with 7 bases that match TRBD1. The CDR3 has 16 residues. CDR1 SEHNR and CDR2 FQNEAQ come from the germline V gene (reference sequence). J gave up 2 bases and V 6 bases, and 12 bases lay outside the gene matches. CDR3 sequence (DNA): TGTGCCAGCAGTCCTAGATCGGGGACAGTAAACACTGAAGCTTTCTTT. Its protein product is CASSPRSGTVNTEAFF.

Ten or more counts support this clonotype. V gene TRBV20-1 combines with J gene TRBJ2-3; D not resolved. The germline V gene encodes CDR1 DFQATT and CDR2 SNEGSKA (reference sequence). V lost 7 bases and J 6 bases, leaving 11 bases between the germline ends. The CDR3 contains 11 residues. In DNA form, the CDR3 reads TGCAGTGGGGTATCGTGGGATACGCAGTATTTT. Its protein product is CSGVSWDTQYF.

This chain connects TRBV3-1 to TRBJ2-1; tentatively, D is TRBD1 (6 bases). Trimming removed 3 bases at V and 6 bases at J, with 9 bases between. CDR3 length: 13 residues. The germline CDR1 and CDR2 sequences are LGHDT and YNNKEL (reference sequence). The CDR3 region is CASSHRGPNEQFF. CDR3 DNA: TGTGCCAGCAGCCACAGGGGTCCCAATGAGCAGTTCTTC.

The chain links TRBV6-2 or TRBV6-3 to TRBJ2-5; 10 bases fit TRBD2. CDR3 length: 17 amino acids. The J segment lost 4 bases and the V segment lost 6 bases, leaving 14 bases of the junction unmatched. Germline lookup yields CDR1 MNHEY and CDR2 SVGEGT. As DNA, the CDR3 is TGTGCCAGCAGGACCAGGATTGGGCTAGCGGGGGTAGAGACCCAGTACTTC. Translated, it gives CASRTRIGLAGVETQYF.

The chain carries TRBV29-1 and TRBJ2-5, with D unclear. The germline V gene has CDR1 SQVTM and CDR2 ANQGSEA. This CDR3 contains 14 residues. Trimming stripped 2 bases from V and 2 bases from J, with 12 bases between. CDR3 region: CSVEMQAWQETQYF. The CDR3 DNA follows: TGCAGCGTTGAAATGCAAGCTTGGCAAGAGACCCAGTACTTC.

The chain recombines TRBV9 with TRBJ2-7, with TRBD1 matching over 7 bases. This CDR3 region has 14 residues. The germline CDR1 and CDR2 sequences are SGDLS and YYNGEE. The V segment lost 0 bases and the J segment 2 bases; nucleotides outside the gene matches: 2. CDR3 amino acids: CASSVGDRAYEQYF. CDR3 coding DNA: TGTGCCAGCAGCGTAGGGGACAGAGCCTACGAGCAGTACTTC.

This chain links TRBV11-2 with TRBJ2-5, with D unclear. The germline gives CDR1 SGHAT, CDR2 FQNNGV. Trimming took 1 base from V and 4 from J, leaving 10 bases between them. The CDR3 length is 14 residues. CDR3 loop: CASSLGVQLETQYF. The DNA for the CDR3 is TGTGCCAGCAGCTTAGGTGTTCAGTTAGAGACCCAGTACTTC.